Presented here are 2 T cell receptor beta chains from one specimen sequenced in a study of OX40 agonist ivuxolimab in advanced cancers. TCRdb's copy holds only in-frame clones and misses some; the assay was immunoSEQ multiplex PCR. The table includes about 44,000 clones, 65% to 85% detected once. The source was CD4+ or CD8+ T cells sorted from blood, collected in a trial of the OX40 agonist ivuxolimab. Every receptor here comes from an adult with an advanced solid tumor such as melanoma, head and neck, liver or kidney cancer.

In its sample, this clone was seen once. This sequence joins TRBV6-5 and TRBJ1-1; 7 bases line up with TRBD1. The J segment lost 4 bases and the V segment lost 5 bases, leaving 7 bases of the junction unmatched. This CDR3 contains 14 residues. Germline V gene lookup returns CDR1 MNHEY and CDR2 SVGAGI. This CDR3 reads CASSRTGMATEAFF. Here the CDR3 DNA reads TGTGCCAGCAGTAGGACAGGAATGGCCACTGAAGCTTTCTTT.

The chain combines TRBV7-9 with TRBJ1-1; TRBD1 aligns across 7 bases. The V segment lost 3 bases and the J segment 13 bases; nucleotides outside the gene matches: 20. The germline gives CDR1 SEHNR, CDR2 FQNEAQ (reference sequence). The CDR3 loop spans 16 amino acids. CDR3 sequence reads: CASSFLPGQPSAGSFF. The CDR3 nucleotides are TGTGCCAGCAGCTTCCTCCCGGGACAGCCATCCGCGGGAAGTTTCTTT.